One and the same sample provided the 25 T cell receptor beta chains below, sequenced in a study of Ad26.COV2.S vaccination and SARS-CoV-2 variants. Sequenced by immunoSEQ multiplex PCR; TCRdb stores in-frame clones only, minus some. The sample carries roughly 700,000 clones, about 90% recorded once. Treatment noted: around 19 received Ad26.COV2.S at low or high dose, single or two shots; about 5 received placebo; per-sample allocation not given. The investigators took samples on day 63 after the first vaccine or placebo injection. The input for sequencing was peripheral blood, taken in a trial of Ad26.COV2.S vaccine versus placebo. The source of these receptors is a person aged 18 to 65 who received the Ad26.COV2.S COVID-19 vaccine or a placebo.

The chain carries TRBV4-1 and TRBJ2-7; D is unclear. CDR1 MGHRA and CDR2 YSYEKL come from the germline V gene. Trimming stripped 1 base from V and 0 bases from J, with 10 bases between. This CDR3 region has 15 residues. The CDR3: CASSQGGSSSYEQYF. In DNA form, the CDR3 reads TGCGCCAGCAGCCAAGGCGGCAGTTCCTCCTACGAGCAGTACTTC.

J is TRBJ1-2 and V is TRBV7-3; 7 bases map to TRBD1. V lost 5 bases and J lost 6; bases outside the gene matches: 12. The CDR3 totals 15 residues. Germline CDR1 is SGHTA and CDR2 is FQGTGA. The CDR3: CASSTTGDPSHGYTF. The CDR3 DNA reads TGTGCCAGCAGCACCACAGGGGACCCTTCGCATGGCTACACCTTC.

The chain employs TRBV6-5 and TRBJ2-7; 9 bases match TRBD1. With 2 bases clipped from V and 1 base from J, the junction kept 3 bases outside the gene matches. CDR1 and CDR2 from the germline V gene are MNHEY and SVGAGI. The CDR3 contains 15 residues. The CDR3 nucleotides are TGTGCCAGCAGTTACGGGGACAGGGATTCCTACGAGCAGTACTTC. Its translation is CASSYGDRDSYEQYF.

The DNA of the CDR3 is TGTGCCAGCAGCCTAGCCCTGGGGAACACTGAAGCTTTCTTT. This codes for CASSLALGNTEAFF. The J gene is TRBJ1-1, the V gene TRBV11-2, with D hard to call. The CDR3 is made up of 14 amino acids. V was trimmed by 5 bases and J by 1 base, leaving 11 bases between them. Per germline, CDR1 SGHAT and CDR2 FQNNGV.

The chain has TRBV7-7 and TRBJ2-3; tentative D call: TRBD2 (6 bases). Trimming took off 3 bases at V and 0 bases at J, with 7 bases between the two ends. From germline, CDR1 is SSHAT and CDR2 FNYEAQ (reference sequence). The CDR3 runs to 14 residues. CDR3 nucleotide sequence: TGTGCCAGCAGCTTCCGGGGGAGCACAGATACGCAGTATTTT. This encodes CASSFRGSTDTQYF. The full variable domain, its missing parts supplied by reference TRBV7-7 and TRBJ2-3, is GAGVSQSPRYKVTKRGQDVTLRCDPISSHATLYWYQQALGQGPEFLTYFNYEAQPDKSGLPSDRFSAERPEGSISTLTIQRTEQRDSAMYRCASSFRGSTDTQYFGPGTRLTVL.

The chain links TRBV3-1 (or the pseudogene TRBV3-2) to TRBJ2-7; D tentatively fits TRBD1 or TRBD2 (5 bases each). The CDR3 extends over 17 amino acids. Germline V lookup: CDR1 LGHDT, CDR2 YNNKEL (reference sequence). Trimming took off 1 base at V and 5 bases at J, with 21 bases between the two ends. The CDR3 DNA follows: TGTGCCAGCAGCCAAGCCCCACCCGGGACGACGCGGGACGAGCAGTACTTC. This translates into CASSQAPPGTTRDEQYF.

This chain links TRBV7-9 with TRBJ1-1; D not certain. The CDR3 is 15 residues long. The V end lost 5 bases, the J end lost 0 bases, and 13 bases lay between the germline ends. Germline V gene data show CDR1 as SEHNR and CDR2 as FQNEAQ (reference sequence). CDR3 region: CASSPGGLMNTEAFF. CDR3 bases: TGTGCCAGCAGCCCGGGAGGACTTATGAACACTGAAGCTTTCTTT.

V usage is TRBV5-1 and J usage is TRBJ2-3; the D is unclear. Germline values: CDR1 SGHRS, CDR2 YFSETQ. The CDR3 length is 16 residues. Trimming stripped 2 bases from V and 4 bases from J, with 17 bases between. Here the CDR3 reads CASSFSPMSRADTQYF. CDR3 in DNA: TGCGCCAGCAGCTTCAGCCCCATGTCCCGGGCAGATACGCAGTATTTT. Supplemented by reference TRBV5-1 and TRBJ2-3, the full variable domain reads KAGVTQTPRYLIKTRGQQVTLSCSPISGHRSVSWYQQTPGQGLQFLFEYFSETQRNKGNFPGRFSGRQFSNSRSEMNVSTLELGDSALYLCASSFSPMSRADTQYFGPGTRLTVL.

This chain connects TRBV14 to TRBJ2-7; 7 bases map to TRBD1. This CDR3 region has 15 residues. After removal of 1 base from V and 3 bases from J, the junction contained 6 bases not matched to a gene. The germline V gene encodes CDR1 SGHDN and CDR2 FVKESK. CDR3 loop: CASSQANRGLYEQYF. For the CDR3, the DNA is TGTGCCAGCAGCCAAGCTAACAGGGGTCTCTACGAGCAGTACTTC.

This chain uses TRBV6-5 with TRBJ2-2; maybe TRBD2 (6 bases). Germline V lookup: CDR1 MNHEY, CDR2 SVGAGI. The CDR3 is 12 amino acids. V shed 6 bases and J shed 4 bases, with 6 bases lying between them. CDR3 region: CASSGGTGELFF. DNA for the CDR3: TGTGCCAGCAGCGGGGGCACCGGGGAGCTGTTTTTT.

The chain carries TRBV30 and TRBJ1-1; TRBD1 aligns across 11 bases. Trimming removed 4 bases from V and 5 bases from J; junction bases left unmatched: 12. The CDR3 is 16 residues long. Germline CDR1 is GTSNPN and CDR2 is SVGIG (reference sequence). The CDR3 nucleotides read TGTGCCTGGACGGACAGGGGGCAAAAAAGGGTAACTGAAGCTTTCTTT. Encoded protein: CAWTDRGQKRVTEAFF. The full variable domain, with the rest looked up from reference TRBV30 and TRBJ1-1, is SQTIHQWPATLVQPVGSPLSLECTVEGTSNPNLYWYRQAAGRGLQLLFYSVGIGQISSEVPQNLSASRPQDRQFILSSKKLLLSDSGFYLCAWTDRGQKRVTEAFFGQGTRLTVV.

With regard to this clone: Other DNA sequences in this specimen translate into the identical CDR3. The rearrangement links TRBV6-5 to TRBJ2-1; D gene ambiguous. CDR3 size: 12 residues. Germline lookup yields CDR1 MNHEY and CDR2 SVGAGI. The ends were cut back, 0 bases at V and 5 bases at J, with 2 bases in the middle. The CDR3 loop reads CASSYSDNEQFF. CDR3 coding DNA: TGTGCCAGCAGTTACTCGGACAATGAGCAGTTCTTC.

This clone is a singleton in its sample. CDR3 sequence reads: CASSRVGDEQYF. DNA for the CDR3: TGTGCCAGCAGCAGGGTGGGGGACGAGCAGTACTTC. This rearrangement joins TRBV6-5 to TRBJ2-7; perhaps D is TRBD1 or TRBD2 (5 bases each). Trimming stripped 6 bases from V and 5 bases from J, with 11 bases between. The CDR3 spans 12 residues. Germline CDR1 and CDR2: MNHEY and SVGAGI.

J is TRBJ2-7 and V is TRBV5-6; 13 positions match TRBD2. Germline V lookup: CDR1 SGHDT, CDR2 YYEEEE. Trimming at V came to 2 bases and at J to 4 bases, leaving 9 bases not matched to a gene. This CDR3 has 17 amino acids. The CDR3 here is CASSFGLAGAAKYEQYF. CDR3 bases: TGTGCCAGCAGCTTCGGACTAGCGGGAGCGGCGAAGTACGAGCAGTACTTC. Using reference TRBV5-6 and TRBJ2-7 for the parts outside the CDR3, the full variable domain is DAGVTQSPTHLIKTRGQQVTLRCSPKSGHDTVSWYQQALGQGPQFIFQYYEEEERQRGNFPDRFSGHQFPNYSSELNVNALLLGDSALYLCASSFGLAGAAKYEQYFGPGTRLTVT.

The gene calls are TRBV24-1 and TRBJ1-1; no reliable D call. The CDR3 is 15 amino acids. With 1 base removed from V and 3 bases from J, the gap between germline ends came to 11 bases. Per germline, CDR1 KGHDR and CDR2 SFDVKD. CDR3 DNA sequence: TGTGCCACCAGTGATTTAATGACACTTTACACTGAAGCTTTCTTT. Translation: CATSDLMTLYTEAFF.

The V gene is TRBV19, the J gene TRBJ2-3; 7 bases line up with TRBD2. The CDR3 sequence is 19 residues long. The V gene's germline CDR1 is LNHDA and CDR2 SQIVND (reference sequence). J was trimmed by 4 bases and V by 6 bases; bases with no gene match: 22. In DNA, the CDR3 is TGTGCCAGTAGCGATCTCGGACTAGTTCCCACACACCGCGCAGATACGCAGTATTTT. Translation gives CASSDLGLVPTHRADTQYF.

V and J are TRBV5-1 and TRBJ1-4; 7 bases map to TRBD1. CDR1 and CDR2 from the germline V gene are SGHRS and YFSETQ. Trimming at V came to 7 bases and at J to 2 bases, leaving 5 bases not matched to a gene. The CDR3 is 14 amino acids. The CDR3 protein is CASREGATNEKLFF. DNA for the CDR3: TGCGCCAGCCGGGAGGGGGCCACTAATGAAAAACTGTTTTTT.

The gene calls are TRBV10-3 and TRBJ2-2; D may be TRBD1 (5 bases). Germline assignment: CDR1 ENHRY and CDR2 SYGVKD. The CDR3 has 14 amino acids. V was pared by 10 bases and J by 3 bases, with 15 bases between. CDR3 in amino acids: CATSTAPDTGELFF. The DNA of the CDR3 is TGTGCCACCTCGACAGCCCCAGACACCGGGGAGCTGTTTTTT.

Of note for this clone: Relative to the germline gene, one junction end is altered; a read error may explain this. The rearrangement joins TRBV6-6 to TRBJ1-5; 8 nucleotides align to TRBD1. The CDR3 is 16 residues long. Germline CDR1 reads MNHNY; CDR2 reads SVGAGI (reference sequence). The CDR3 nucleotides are TGTGCCAGCCGCGGGCAGGGGGCGGCTGGCAATCAGTCCCAGCATTTT. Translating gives CASRGQGAAGNQSQHF.

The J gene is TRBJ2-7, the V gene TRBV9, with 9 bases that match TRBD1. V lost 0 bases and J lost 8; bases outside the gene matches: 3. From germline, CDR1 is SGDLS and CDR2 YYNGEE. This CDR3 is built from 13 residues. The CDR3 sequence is CASSVEQGAKQYF. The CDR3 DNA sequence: TGTGCCAGCAGCGTAGAACAGGGGGCTAAGCAGTACTTC.

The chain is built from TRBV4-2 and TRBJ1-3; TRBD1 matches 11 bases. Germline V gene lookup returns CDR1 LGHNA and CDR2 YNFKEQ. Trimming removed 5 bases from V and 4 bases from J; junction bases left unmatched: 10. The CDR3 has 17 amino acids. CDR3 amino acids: CASSAPSGQGAGNTIYF. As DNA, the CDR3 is TGTGCCAGCAGCGCCCCGTCCGGACAGGGGGCCGGAAACACCATATATTTT.

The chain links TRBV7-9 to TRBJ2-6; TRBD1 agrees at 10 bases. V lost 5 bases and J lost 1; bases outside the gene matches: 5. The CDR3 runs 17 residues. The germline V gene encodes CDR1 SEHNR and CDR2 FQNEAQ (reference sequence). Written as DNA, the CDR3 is TGTGCCAGCAGCCCCGGGACAGGGGTGTCTGGGGCCAACGTCCTGACTTTC. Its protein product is CASSPGTGVSGANVLTF.

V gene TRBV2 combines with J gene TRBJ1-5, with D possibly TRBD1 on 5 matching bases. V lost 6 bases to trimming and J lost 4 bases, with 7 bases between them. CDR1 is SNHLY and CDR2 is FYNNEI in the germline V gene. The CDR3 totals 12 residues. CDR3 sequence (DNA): TGTGCCAGCAGGACAGAAAATCAGCCCCAGCATTTT. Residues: CASRTENQPQHF.

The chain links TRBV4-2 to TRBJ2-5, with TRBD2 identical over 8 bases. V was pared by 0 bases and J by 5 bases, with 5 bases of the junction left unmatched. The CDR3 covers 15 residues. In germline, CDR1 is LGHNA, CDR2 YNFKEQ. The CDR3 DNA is TGTGCCAGCAGCCAAGAACCCCGCGGGGGGGAGACCCAGTACTTC. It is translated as CASSQEPRGGETQYF.

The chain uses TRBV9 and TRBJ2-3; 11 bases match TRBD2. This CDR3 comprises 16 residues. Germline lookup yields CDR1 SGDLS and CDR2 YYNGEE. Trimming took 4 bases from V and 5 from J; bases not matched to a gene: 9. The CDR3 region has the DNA TGTGCCAGCAGCCCCCGGGTAGCGGGGGGGCAAGATACGCAGTATTTT. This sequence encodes CASSPRVAGGQDTQYF.